This T cell receptor (beta chain) derives from a study of blood T cell repertoires in COVID-19. About the study: What the recovered Cohort 3 donors had was two negative PCRs, clearance, or symptom resolution. Sources were T cells, B-cell-depleted T cells, or PBMCs; the material itself was cDNA or gDNA.

All enrollees were roughly 18 to 100 years old and from about 24 US areas. Clones were sequenced by immunoSEQ multiplex PCR, and TCRdb holds only the in-frame ones, with some missing. The table lists a few hundred thousand clones, over 75% of them singletons. Sequencing was performed on PBMCs or T cells enriched from blood (not recorded which). This receptor was taken from a man aged 35 to 55 in a cohort exposed to, infected with or recovered from COVID-19 (not recorded which).

CDR3 nucleotides: TGTGCCAGCAGTTTAATAAGGACAGACACTGAAGCTTTCTTT. Its translation: CASSLIRTDTEAFF. The chain is built from TRBV27 and TRBJ1-1; D is possibly TRBD1 (6 bases). The CDR3 length is 14 residues. Germline V lookup: CDR1 MNHEY, CDR2 SMNVEV (reference sequence). V lost 2 bases and J 3 bases, leaving 10 bases between the germline ends.